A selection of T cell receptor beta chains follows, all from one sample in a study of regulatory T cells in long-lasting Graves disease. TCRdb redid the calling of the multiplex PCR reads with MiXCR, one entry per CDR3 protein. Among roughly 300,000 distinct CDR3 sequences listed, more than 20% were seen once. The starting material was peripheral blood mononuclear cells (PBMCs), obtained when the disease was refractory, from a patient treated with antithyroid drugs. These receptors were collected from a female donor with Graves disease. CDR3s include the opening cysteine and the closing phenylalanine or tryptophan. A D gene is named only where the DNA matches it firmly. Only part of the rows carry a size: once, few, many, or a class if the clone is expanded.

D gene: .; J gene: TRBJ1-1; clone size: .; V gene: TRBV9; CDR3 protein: CASSSGVRMNTEAFF; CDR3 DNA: TGTGCCAGCAGCTCAGGGGTGAGGATGAACACTGAAGCTTTCTTT
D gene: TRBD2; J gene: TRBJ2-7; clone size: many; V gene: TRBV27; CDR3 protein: CASSLLRERPYEQYF; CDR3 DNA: TGTGCCAGCAGTTTATTGCGGGAGAGACCCTACGAGCAGTACTTC
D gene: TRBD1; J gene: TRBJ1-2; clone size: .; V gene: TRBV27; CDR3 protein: CASSARGRGDGYTF; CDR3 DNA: TGTGCCAGCAGTGCCAGGGGGCGGGGGGATGGCTACACCTTC
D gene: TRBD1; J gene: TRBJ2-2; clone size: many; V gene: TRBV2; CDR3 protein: CASSGIGDSAFNAGELFF; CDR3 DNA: TGTGCCAGCAGTGGTATTGGGGACAGCGCTTTTAACGCCGGGGAGCTGTTTTTT
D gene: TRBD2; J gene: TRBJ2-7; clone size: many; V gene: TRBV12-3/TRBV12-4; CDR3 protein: CASSSGTTGYEQYF; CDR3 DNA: TGTGCCAGCAGTTCCGGGACTACGGGCTACGAGCAGTACTTC
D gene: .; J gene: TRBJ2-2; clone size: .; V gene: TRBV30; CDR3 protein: CAWSGSNTGELFF; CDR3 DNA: TGTGCCTGGAGTGGGTCGAACACCGGGGAGCTGTTTTTT
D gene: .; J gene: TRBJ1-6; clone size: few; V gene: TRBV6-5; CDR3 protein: CASSYLAGTRDSPLHF; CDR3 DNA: TGTGCCAGCAGTTACTTGGCCGGGACGCGGGATTCACCCCTCCACTTT
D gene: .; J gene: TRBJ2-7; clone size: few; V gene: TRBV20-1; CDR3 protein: CSARDQRSGTYEQYF; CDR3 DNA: TGCAGTGCTAGAGATCAGCGCAGCGGAACCTACGAGCAGTACTTC
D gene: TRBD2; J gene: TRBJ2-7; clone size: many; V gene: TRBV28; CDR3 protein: CASSPRVAGAGEQYF; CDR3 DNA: TGTGCCAGCAGCCCCCGAGTAGCGGGAGCTGGGGAGCAGTACTTC
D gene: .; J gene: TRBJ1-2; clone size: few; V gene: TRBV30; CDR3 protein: CARGDRPSNYGYTF; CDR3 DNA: TGTGCCAGGGGAGACAGGCCCTCTAACTATGGCTACACCTTC
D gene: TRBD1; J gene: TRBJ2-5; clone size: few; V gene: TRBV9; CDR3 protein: CASSATGVQGETQYF; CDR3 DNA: TGTGCCAGCAGCGCGACAGGGGTACAGGGGGAGACCCAGTACTTC
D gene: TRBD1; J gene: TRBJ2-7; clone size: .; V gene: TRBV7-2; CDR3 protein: CASSLAPQGVYEQYF; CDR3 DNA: TGTGCCAGCAGCTTAGCCCCCCAGGGGGTCTACGAGCAGTACTTC
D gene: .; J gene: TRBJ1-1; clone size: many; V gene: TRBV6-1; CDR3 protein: CASRNYRDDTEAFF; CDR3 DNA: TGTGCCAGCAGGAATTACCGGGACGACACTGAAGCTTTCTTT
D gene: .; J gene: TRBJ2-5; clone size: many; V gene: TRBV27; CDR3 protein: CASRDKETQYF; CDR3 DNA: TGTGCCAGCAGGGACAAAGAGACCCAGTACTTC
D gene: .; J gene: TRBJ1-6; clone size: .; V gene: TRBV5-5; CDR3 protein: CASSWRGENSPLHF; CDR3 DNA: TGTGCCAGCAGCTGGCGTGGAGAGAATTCACCCCTCCACTTT
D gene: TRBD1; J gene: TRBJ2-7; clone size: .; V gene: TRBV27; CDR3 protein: CASSISGGVVSYEQYF; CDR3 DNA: TGTGCCAGCAGTATATCAGGGGGCGTAGTGTCCTACGAGCAGTACTTC
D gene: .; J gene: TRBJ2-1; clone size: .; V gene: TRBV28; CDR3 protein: CASDDGTYNEQFF; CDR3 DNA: TGTGCCAGTGATGACGGAACCTACAATGAGCAGTTCTTC
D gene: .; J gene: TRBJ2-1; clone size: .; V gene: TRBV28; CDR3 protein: CASSSLLRALYNEQFF; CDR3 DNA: TGTGCCAGCAGTTCCCTTCTCAGGGCCCTATACAATGAGCAGTTCTTC
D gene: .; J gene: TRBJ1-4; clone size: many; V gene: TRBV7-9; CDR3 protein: CASSPAKGATNEKLFF; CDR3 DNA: TGTGCCAGCAGCCCGGCAAAGGGGGCAACTAATGAAAAACTGTTTTTT
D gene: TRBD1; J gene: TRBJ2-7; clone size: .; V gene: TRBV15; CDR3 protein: CATSRDRGLYEQYF; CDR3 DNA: TGTGCCACCAGCAGGGACAGGGGGCTATACGAGCAGTACTTC
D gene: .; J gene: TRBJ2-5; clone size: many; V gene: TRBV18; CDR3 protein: CASSPGHPQETQYF; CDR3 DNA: TGTGCCAGCTCACCTGGCCACCCCCAAGAGACCCAGTACTTC
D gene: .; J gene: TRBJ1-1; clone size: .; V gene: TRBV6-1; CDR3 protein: CASSPWRTEAFF; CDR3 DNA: TGTGCCAGCAGCCCCTGGAGAACTGAAGCTTTCTTT
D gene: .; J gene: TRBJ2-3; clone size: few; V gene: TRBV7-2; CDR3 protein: CASSLVSSGTDTQYF; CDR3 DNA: TGTGCCAGCAGCTTAGTTTCTAGCGGCACAGATACGCAGTATTTT
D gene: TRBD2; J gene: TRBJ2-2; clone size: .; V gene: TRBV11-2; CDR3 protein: CASLAGGPSTGELFF; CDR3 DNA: TGTGCCAGTCTAGCGGGAGGGCCTTCCACCGGGGAGCTGTTTTTT
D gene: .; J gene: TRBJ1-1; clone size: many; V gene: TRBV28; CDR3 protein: CASSPTGQYTEAFF; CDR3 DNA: TGTGCCAGCAGTCCCACGGGACAATACACTGAAGCTTTCTTT
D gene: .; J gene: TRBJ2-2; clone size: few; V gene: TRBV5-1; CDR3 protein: CASSILGSSDRVGELFF; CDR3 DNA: TGCGCCAGCAGCATCTTGGGTTCTAGCGATCGGGTCGGGGAGCTGTTTTTT
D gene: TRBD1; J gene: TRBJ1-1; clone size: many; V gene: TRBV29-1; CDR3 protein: CSVGPGQGADTEAFF; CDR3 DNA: TGCAGCGTTGGCCCAGGACAGGGGGCGGACACTGAAGCTTTCTTT
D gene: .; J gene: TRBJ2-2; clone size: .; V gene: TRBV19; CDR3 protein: CASSMGLADTGELFF; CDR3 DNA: TGTGCCAGTAGTATGGGGCTAGCAGACACCGGGGAGCTGTTTTTT
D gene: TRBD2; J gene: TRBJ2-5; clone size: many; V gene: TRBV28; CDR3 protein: CASSSPIYRLAGYQETQYF; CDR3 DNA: TGTGCCAGCAGTTCCCCCATCTATAGACTAGCGGGGTACCAAGAGACCCAGTACTTC
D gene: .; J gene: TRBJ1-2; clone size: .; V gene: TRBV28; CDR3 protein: CASSPRAGAIRGYTF; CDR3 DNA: TGTGCCAGCAGTCCCCGCGCAGGGGCGATCCGAGGCTACACCTTC
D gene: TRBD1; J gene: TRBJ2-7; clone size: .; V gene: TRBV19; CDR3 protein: CASSKLTGGTYEQYF; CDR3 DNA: TGTGCCAGTAGTAAGTTGACAGGGGGTACCTACGAGCAGTACTTC
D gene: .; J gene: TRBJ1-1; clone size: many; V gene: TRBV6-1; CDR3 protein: CASTQEWGGIMNTEAFF; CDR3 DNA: TGTGCCAGCACCCAAGAGTGGGGCGGAATCATGAACACTGAAGCTTTCTTT
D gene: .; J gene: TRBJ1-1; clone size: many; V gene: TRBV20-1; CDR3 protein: CSASVGHHANTEAFF; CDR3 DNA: TGCAGTGCTAGTGTCGGGCATCATGCGAACACTGAAGCTTTCTTT
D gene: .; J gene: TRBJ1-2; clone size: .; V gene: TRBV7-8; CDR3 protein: CASSASSGINYGYTF; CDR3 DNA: TGTGCCAGCAGCGCCTCATCGGGGATCAACTATGGCTACACCTTC
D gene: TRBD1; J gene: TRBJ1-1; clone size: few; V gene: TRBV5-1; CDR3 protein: CASSLGVHGDRETFF; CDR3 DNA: TGCGCCAGCAGCTTGGGGGTCCATGGAGACAGGGAAACTTTCTTT
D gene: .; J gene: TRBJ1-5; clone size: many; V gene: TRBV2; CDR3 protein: CASSEARTVSNQPQHF; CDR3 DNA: TGTGCCAGCAGTGAAGCCCGGACAGTCAGCAATCAGCCCCAGCATTTT
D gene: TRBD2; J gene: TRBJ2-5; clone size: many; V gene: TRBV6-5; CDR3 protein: CASSYLAGGVETQYF; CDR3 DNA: TGTGCCAGCAGTTATCTAGCGGGAGGAGTGGAGACCCAGTACTTC
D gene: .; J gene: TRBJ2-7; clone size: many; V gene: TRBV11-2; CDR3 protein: CASSLASLAGEQYF; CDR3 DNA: TGTGCCAGCAGCTTAGCGAGTTTGGCGGGGGAGCAGTACTTC
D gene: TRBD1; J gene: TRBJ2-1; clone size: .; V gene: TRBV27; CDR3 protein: CASSLGGFPFSQQFF; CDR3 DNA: TGTGCCAGCAGTCTAGGGGGCTTCCCCTTCTCACAGCAGTTCTTC
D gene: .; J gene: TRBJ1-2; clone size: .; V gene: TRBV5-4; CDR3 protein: CASTWETGAWGYTF; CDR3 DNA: TGTGCCAGCACCTGGGAGACGGGCGCCTGGGGCTACACCTTC
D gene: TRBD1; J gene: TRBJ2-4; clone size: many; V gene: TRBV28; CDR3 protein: CASSPSVFRTGDTKNIQYF; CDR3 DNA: TGTGCCAGCAGCCCCTCTGTTTTTCGGACAGGGGATACCAAAAACATTCAGTACTTC
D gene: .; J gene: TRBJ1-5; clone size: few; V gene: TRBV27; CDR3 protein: CASSTGNNQPQHF; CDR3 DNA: TGTGCCAGCAGTACAGGGAACAATCAGCCCCAGCATTTT
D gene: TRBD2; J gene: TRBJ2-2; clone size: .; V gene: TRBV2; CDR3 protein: CASRSGLAGVNTGELFF; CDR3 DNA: TGTGCCAGCAGGAGCGGACTAGCGGGAGTTAACACCGGGGAGCTGTTTTTT
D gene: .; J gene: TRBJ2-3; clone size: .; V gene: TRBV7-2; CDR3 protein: CASSFPGTDTQYF; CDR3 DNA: TGTGCCAGCAGCTTCCCAGGCACAGATACGCAGTATTTT
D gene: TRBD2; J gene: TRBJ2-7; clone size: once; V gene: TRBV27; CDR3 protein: CAISGTSGEQCF; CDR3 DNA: TGTGCCATATCCGGGACTAGCGGCGAGCAGTGCTTC
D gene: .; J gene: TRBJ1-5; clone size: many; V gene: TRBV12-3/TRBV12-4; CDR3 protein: CASSLAQPQHF; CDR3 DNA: TGTGCCAGCAGTTTGGCTCAGCCCCAGCATTTT
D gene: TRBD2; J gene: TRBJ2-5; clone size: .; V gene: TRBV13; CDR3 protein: CASSSLTLAGGPRRETQYF; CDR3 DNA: TGTGCCAGCAGCTCCTTAACGCTAGCGGGAGGGCCCCGTCGGGAGACCCAGTACTTC
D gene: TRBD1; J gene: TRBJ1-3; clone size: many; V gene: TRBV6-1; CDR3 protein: CASSPGTELTGNTIYF; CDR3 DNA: TGTGCCAGCAGTCCAGGGACAGAACTTACTGGAAACACCATATATTTT
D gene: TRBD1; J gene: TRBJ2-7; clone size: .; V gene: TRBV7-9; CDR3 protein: CASGLGTGPYEQYF; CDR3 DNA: TGTGCCAGCGGCCTTGGGACAGGGCCCTACGAGCAGTACTTC
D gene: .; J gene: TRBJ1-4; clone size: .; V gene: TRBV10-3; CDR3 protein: CATGRGEKLFF; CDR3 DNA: TGTGCCACAGGCAGAGGCGAAAAACTGTTTTTT
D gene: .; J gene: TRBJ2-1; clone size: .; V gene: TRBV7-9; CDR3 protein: CASSLRQEYNEQFF; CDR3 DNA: TGTGCCAGCAGCTTACGACAGGAGTACAATGAGCAGTTCTTC
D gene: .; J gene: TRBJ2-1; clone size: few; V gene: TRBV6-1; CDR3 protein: CASRTLQGSNEQFF; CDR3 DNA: TGTGCCAGCAGGACTTTACAGGGTTCCAATGAGCAGTTCTTC
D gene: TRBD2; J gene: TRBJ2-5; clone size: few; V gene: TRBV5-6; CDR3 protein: CASSLEGSGSVMETQYF; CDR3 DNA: TGTGCCAGCAGCTTGGAAGGTAGCGGGAGTGTTATGGAGACCCAGTACTTC
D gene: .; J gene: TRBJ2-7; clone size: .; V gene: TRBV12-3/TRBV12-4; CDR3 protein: CASSSRQTGFLYF; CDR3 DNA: TGTGCCAGCAGTTCTAGGCAAACAGGTTTCTTATACTTC
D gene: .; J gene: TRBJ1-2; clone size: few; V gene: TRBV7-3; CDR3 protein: CASSPHPGSPGYTF; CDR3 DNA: TGTGCCAGCAGCCCCCACCCAGGGAGCCCTGGCTACACCTTC